These 9 T cell receptor beta chains came from one sample sequenced in a study of cytomegalovirus exposure and HLA in healthy donors. The PCR made use of 60 Vbeta and 13 Jbeta primers. TCRdb keeps only in-frame clones here, not all; method: immunoSEQ multiplex PCR. The sample contains over 95,000 clones, around 80% of which appear only once. The sequencing input was PBMCs. All receptors derive from a female donor in good health and CMV-seronegative.

This sequence joins TRBV2 and TRBJ2-3; a possible D gene is TRBD2 (7 bases). V lost 6 bases, J lost 1 base, and 17 bases lay in between. CDR3 length: 16 residues. The germline V gene encodes CDR1 SNHLY and CDR2 FYNNEI. As DNA, the CDR3 is TGTGCCAGCAGGAGGGGGGGACCAACCCGCACAGATACGCAGTATTTT. Translating gives CASRRGGPTRTDTQYF.

The chain uses TRBV11-2 and TRBJ2-1; TRBD2 matches 12 bases. After removal of 3 bases from V and 6 bases from J, the junction contained 3 bases not matched to a gene. The CDR3 contains 15 residues. Germline V CDR1 and CDR2: SGHAT, FQNNGV. The CDR3 coding sequence is TGTGCCAGCAGCTTTTTGACTAGCGGGGGCAATGAGCAGTTCTTC. This codes for CASSFLTSGGNEQFF.

The genes are TRBV7-9 and TRBJ2-1; no firm D call. The CDR3 spans 13 residues. V lost 0 bases to trimming and J lost 9 bases, with 9 bases between them. CDR1 SEHNR and CDR2 FQNEAQ come from the germline V gene (reference sequence). This CDR3 is CASSLAAVREQFF. The CDR3 nucleotides read TGTGCCAGCAGCTTAGCGGCAGTCCGTGAGCAGTTCTTC. Looking up the rest from reference TRBV7-9 and TRBJ2-1 gives the full variable domain: DTGVSQNPRHKITKRGQNVTFRCDPISEHNRLYWYRQTLGQGPEFLTYFQNEAQLEKSRLLSDRFSAERPKGSFSTLEIQRTEQGDSAMYLCASSLAAVREQFFGPGTRLTVL.

V and J are TRBV7-8 and TRBJ2-3; D unresolved. The CDR3 is 13 residues long. V lost 1 base and J lost 6, with 8 bases in between. The germline V gene encodes CDR1 SGHVS and CDR2 FQNEAQ. The CDR3 nucleotides are TGTGCCAGCAGCTTAGGTCGGTTGGATACGCAGTATTTT. Its protein product is CASSLGRLDTQYF.

The rearrangement uses TRBV5-6 and TRBJ2-1, with a tentative D call TRBD2 (5 bases). The CDR3 consists of 16 residues. CDR1 and CDR2 from the germline V gene are SGHDT and YYEEEE. Deletions cut 0 bases from V and 5 bases from J, with 15 bases between. CDR3 sequence: CASSLEEEARDNEQFF. CDR3 bases: TGTGCCAGCAGCTTGGAAGAGGAGGCCCGAGACAATGAGCAGTTCTTC.

V is TRBV27 and J is TRBJ2-5; the D gene is possibly TRBD2 (6 bases). Germline values: CDR1 MNHEY, CDR2 SMNVEV (reference sequence). V dropped 6 bases and J dropped 3 bases, with 17 bases sitting between them. This CDR3 comprises 15 residues. CDR3 residues: CASRSPGLAKETQYF. DNA of the CDR3: TGTGCCAGCAGATCCCCCGGTCTAGCGAAAGAGACCCAGTACTTC.

In its sample, this clone was seen once. The chain uses TRBV30 and TRBJ1-3; D is perhaps TRBD1 (5 bases). V was clipped by 1 base and J by 3 bases, with 10 bases between them. The V gene's germline CDR1 is GTSNPN and CDR2 SVGIG (reference sequence). This CDR3 has 14 amino acids. CDR3 protein: CAWSEGKRGNTIYF. In DNA form, the CDR3 reads TGTGCCTGGAGTGAGGGGAAACGTGGAAACACCATATATTTT.

The V call is TRBV2, the J call TRBJ2-7; 12 bases align to TRBD2. V lost 4 bases to trimming and J lost 2 bases; unmatched junction nucleotides: 12. The CDR3 runs to 18 residues. CDR1 and CDR2 (germline): SNHLY, FYNNEI. CDR3 loop: CASSATSGGSSYTYEQYF. The CDR3 DNA reads as TGTGCCAGCAGTGCTACTAGCGGGGGGTCCAGTTACACCTACGAGCAGTACTTC.

This rearrangement joins TRBV6-5 to TRBJ2-3, with 7 bases matching TRBD2. V was pared by 8 bases and J by 3 bases, with 5 bases of the junction left unmatched. Germline V gene lookup returns CDR1 MNHEY and CDR2 SVGAGI. The CDR3 length is 13 residues. The CDR3 is CASRERGTDTQYF. CDR3 nucleotide sequence: TGTGCCAGCCGAGAGCGGGGAACAGATACGCAGTATTTT.